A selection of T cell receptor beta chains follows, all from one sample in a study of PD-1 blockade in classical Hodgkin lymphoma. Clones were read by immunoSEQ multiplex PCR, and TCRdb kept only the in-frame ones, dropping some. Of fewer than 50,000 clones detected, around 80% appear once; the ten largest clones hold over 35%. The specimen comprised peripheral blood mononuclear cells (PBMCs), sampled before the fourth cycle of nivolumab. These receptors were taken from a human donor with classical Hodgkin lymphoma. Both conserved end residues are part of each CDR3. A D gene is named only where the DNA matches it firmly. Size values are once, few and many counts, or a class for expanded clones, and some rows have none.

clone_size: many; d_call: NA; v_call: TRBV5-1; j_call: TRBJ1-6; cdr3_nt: TGCGCCAGCAAGAGGGAAAATAATTCACCCCTCCACTTT; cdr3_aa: CASKRENNSPLHF
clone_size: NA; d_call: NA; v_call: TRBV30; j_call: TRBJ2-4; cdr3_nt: TGTGCCGGACGCAATACAGGGATATCTACAGGCAGACAAAACATTCAGTACTTC; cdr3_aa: CAGRNTGISTGRQNIQYF
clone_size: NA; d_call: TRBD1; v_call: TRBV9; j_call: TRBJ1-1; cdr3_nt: TGTGCCAGCAGCGTAGCGGGGGGACAGGGCGGCGAAGCTTTCTTT; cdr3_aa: CASSVAGGQGGEAFF
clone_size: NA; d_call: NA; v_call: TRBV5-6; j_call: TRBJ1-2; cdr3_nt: TGTGCCAGCAGCGGTGCGGGACTGTTCTATGGCTACACCTTC; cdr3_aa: CASSGAGLFYGYTF
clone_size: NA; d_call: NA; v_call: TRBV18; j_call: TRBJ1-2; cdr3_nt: TGTGCCAGCTCACCCATGACAGGTGATGGCTACACCTTC; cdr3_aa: CASSPMTGDGYTF
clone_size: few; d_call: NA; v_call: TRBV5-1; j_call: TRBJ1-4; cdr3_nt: TGCGCCAGCAGCTTGGCAGTCGAAGCGGGTGAAAAACTGTTTTTT; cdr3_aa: CASSLAVEAGEKLFF
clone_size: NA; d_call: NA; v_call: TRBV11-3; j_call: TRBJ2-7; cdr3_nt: TGTGCCAGCAGCTCGGACAGAGAACGGGAGCAGTACTTC; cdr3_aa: CASSSDREREQYF
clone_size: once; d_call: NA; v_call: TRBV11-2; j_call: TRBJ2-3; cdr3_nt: TGTGCCAGCAGCTTAGAATTTAGGGGGGCGGATACGCAGTATTTT; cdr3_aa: CASSLEFRGADTQYF
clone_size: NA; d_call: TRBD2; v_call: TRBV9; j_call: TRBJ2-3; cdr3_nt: TGTGCCAGCAGCGTAGGCGGAGCGGGGAGCGGGAGCACAGATACGCAGTATTTT; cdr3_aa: CASSVGGAGSGSTDTQYF
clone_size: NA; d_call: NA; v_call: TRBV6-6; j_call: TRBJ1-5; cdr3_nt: TGTGCCACCCGTACCGGACAGCCCTTTAGCAATCAGCCCCAGCATTTT; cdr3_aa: CATRTGQPFSNQPQHF
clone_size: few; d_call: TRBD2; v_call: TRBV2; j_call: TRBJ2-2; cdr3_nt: TGTGCCAGCAGCGCGCAACTACCGGGACTAGCCGGGGAGCTGTTTTTT; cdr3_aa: CASSAQLPGLAGELFF
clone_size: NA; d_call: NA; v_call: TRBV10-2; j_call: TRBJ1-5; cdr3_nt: TGCGCCAGCAGTGAGTCGGCGGGGGTCGGAGGGCCCCAGCATTTT; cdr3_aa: CASSESAGVGGPQHF
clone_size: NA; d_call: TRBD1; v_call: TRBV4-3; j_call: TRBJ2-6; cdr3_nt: TGCGCCAGCAGCGAAGAGATACCAGGGGGACACTCTGGGGCCAACGTCCTGACTTTC; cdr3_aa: CASSEEIPGGHSGANVLTF
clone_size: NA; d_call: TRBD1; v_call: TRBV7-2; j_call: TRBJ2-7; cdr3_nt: TGTGCCAGCAGCTTAAGACTGGGGCAGGGGGCCAACGAGCAGTACTTC; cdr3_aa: CASSLRLGQGANEQYF
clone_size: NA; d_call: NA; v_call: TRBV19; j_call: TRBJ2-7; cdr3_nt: TGTGCCAGTAGTATAAGATTCGGTTGGGGGCTTTCCTACGAGCAGTACTTC; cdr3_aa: CASSIRFGWGLSYEQYF
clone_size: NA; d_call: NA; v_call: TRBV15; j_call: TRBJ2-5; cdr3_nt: TGTGCCACCAGCAGAGGTCGCGGGCTCCAAGAGACCCAGTACTTC; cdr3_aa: CATSRGRGLQETQYF
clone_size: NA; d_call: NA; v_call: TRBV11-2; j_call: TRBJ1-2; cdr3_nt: TGTGCCAGCAGCTCCTACCAGGGAACCTATGGCTACACCTTC; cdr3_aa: CASSSYQGTYGYTF
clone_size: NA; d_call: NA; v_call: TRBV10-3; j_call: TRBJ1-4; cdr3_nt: TGTGCCATCAGTGATAGGGGAGGTGAAAAACTGTTTTTT; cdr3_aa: CAISDRGGEKLFF
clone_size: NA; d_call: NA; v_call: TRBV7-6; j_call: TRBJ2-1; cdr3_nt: TGTGCCAGCAGCTTAGGACTACCCTACAATGAGCAGTTCTTC; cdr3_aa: CASSLGLPYNEQFF
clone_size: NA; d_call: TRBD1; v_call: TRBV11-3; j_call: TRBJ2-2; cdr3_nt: TGTGCCAGCAGCCCGGGACAGGGGGCCCAAGAGCTGTTTTTT; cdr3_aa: CASSPGQGAQELFF
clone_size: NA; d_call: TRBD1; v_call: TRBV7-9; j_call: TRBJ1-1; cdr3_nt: TGTTCCAGTTCCGGGACAGGAGGTACTGAAGCTTTCTTT; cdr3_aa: CSSSGTGGTEAFF
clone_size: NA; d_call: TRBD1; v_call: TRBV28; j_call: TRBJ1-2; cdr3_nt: TGTGCCAGCAGTATCGGACAGGGGGAACAGGGCTACACCTTC; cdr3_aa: CASSIGQGEQGYTF
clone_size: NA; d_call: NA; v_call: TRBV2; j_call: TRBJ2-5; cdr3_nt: TGTGCCAGCAGTGGCCAGACAGCGCTAGAGACCCAGTACTTC; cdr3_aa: CASSGQTALETQYF
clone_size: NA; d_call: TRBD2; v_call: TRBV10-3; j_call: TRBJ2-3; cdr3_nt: TGTGCCACCGGTCCGCGGGGGAACACAGATACGCAGTATTTT; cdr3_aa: CATGPRGNTDTQYF
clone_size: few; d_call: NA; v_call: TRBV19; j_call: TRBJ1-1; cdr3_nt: TGTGCCAGTAGTTTCCTAGACACACTGAACACTGAAGCTTTCTTT; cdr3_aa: CASSFLDTLNTEAFF
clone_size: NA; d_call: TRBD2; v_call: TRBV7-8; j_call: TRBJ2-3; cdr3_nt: TGTGCCAGCAGCCCCCTAGCGGGGTATACGCAGTATTTT; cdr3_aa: CASSPLAGYTQYF
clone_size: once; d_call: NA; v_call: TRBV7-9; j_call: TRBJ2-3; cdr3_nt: TGTGCCAGCAGCCCCCGCACCGGGGGGCCGTCCACAGATACGCAGTATTTT; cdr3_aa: CASSPRTGGPSTDTQYF
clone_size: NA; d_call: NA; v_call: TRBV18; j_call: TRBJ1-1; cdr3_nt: TGTGCCAGCTCACGTCGCGTGGATCAGGTGGACGAAGCTTTCTTT; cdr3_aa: CASSRRVDQVDEAFF
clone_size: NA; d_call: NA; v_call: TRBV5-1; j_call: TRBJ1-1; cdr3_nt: TGCGCCAGCAGCGCACAGGGCAACACTGAAGCTTTCTTT; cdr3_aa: CASSAQGNTEAFF
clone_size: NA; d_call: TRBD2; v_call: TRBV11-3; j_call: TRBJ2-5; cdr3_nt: TGTGCCAGCAGCTTAGTATGGGAGGGTCCCCAAGAGACCCAGTACTTC; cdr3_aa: CASSLVWEGPQETQYF